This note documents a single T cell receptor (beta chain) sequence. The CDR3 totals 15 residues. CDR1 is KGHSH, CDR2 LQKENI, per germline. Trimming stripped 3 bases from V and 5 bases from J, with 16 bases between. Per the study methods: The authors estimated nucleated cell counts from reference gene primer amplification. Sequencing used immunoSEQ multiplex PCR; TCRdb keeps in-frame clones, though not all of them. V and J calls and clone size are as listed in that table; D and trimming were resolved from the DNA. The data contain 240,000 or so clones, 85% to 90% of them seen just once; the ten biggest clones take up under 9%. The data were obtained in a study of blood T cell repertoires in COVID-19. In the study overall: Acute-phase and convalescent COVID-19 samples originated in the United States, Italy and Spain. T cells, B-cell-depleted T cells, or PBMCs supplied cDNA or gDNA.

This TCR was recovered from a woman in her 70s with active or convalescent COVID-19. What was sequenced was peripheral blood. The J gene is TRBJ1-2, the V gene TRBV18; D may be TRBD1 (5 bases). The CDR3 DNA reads TGTGCCAGCTCACCGGCGCAGGGCGTTTTTTATGGCTACACCTTC. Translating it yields CASSPAQGVFYGYTF. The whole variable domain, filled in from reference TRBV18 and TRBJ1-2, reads NAGVMQNPRHLVRRRGQEARLRCSPMKGHSHVYWYRQLPEEGLKFMVYLQKENIIDESGMPKERFSAEFPKEGPSILRIQQVVRGDSAAYFCASSPAQGVFYGYTFGSGTRLTVV.